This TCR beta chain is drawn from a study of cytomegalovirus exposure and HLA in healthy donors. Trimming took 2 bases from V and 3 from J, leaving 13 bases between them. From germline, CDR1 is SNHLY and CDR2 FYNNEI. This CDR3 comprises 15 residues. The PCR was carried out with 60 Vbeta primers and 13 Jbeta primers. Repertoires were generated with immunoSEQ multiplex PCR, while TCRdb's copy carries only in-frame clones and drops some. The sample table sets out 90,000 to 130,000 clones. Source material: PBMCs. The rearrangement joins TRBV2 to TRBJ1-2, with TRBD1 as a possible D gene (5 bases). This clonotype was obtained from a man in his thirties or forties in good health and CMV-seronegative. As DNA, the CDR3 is TGTGCCAGCAGTGAACTGGGGCACCGGGACTATGGCTACACCTTC. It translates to CASSELGHRDYGYTF.